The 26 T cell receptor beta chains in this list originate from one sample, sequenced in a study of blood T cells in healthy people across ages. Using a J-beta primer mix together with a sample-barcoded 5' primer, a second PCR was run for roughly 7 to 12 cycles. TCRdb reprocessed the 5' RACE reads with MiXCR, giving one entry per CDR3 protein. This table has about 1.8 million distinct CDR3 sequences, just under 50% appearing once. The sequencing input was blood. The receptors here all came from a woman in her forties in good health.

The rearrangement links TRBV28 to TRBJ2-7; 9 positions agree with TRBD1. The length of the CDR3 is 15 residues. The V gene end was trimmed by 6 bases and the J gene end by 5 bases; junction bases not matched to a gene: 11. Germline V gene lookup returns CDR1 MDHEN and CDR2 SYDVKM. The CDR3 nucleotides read TGTGCCAGCAGCCCCCCGGGACAGGGTTGGAACGAGCAGTACTTC. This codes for CASSPPGQGWNEQYF.

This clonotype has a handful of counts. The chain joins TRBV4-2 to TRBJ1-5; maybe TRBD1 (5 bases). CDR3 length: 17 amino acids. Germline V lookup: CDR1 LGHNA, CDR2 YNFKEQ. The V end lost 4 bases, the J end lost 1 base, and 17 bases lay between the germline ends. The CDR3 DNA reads TGTGCCAGCAGCCCGAGTTCCAGGGAGGCCAGCAATCAGCCCCAGCATTTT. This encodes CASSPSSREASNQPQHF.

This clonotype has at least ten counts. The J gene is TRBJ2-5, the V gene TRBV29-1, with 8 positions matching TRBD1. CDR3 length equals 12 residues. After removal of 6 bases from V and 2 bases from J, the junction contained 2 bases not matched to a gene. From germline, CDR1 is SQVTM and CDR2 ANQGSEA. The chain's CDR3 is CSVTGDQETQYF. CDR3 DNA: TGCAGCGTGACAGGGGATCAAGAGACCCAGTACTTC.

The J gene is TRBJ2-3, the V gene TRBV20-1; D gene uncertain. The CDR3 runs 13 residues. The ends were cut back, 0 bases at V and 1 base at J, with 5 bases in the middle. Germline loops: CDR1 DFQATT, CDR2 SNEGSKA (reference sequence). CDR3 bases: TGCAGTGCTAGAGAACCTCGCACAGATACGCAGTATTTT. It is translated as CSAREPRTDTQYF.

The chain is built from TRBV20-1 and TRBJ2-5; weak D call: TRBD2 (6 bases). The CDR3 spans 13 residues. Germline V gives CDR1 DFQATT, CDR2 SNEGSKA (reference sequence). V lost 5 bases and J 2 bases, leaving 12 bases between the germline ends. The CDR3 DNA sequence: TGCAGTGCTCTACTAGCATCTCAAGAGACCCAGTACTTC. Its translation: CSALLASQETQYF.

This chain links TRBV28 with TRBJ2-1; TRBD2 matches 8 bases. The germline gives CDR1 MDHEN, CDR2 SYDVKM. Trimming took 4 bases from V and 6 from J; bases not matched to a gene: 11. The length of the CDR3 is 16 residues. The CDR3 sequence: CASSSGGASGRNEQFF. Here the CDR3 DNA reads TGTGCCAGCAGTTCCGGGGGGGCAAGTGGACGCAATGAGCAGTTCTTC.

The CDR3 spells CASSPRLGCEQFF. The DNA of the CDR3 is TGTGCCAGCAGCCCCCGTTTGGGGTGTGAGCAGTTCTTC. This chain joins TRBV13 and TRBJ2-1; D is uncertain. Deletions cut 5 bases from V and 9 bases from J, with 14 bases between. CDR1 is PRHDT and CDR2 is FYEKMQ in the germline V gene (reference sequence). CDR3 length equals 13 residues.

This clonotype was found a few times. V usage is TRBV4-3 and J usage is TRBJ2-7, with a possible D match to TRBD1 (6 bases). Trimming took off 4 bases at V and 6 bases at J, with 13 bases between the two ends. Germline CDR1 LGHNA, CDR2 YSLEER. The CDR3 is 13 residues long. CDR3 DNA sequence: TGCGCCAGCAGCCTTACAGGGTTCGGCGAGCAGTACTTC. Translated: CASSLTGFGEQYF.

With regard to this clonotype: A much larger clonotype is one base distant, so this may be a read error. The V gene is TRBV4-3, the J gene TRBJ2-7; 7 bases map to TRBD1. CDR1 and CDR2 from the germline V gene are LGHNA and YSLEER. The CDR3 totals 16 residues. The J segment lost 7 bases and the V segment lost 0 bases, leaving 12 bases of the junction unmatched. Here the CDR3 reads CASSQDNGGQTNEQYF. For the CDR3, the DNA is TGCGCCAGCAGCCAAGATAATGGGGGACAGACCAATGAGCAGTACTTC.

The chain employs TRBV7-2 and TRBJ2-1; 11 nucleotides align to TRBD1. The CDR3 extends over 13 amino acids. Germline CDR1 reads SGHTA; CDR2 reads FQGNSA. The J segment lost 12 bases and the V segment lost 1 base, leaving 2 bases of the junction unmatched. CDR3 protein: CASSLGDRGGQFF. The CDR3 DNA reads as TGTGCCAGCAGCTTAGGGGACAGGGGGGGGCAGTTCTTC.

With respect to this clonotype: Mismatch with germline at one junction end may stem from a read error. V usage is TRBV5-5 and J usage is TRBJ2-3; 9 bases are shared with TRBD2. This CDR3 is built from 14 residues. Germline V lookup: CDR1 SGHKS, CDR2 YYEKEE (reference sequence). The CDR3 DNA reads TGCGCCAGCAGCGAGCGGGGGGACCAAGATACGCAGTATTTT. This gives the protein CASSERGDQDTQYF.

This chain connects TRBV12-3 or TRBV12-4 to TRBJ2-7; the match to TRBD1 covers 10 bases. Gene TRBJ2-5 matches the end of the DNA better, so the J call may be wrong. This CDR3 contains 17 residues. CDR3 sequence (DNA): TGTGCCAGCAGTTTAACTTTCCGAGACAGGGGGCAGGAGACCCAGTACTTC. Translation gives CASSLTFRDRGQETQYF.

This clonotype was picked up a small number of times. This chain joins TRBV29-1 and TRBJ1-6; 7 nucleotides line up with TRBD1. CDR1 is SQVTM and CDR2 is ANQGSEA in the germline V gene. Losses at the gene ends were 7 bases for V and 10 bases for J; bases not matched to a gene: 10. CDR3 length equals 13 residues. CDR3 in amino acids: CSANTGVGSPLHF. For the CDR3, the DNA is TGCAGCGCCAACACAGGGGTCGGGTCACCCCTCCACTTT.

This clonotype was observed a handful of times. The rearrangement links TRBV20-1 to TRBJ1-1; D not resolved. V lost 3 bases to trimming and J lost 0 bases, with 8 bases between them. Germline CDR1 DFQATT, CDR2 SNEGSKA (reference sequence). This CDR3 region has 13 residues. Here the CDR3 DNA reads TGCAGTGCTAGGAACGGATTGAACACTGAAGCTTTCTTT. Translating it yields CSARNGLNTEAFF.

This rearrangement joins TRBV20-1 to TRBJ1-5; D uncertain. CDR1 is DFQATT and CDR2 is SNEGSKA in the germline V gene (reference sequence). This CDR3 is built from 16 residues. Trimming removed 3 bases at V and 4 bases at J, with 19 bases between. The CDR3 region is CSARGSTDYLNQPQHF. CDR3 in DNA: TGCAGTGCTAGGGGAAGTACAGACTACCTTAATCAGCCCCAGCATTTT.

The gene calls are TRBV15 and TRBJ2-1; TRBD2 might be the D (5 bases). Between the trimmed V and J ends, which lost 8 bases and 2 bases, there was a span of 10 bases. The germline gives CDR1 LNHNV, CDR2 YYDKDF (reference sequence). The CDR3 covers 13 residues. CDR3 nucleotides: TGTGCCACCGCCGGGGAACCCTACAATGAGCAGTTCTTC. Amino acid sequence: CATAGEPYNEQFF.

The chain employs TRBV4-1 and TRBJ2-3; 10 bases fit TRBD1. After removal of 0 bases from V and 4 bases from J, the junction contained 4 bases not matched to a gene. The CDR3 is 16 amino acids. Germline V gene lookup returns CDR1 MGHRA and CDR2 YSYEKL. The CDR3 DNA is TGCGCCAGCAGCCAAGAGGCGACAGGGGGCCCAGATACGCAGTATTTT. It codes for CASSQEATGGPDTQYF.

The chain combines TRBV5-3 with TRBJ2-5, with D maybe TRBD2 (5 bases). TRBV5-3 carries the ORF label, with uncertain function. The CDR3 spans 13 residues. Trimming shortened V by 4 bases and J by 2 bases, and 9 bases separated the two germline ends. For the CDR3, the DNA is TGTGCCAGAAGCCCCGGGATGCAAGAGACCCAGTACTTC. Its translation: CARSPGMQETQYF.

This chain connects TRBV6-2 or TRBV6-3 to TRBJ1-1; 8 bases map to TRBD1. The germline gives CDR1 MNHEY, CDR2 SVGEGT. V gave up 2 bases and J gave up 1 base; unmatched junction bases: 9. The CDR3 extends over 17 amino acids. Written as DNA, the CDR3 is TGTGCCAGCAGTTACCGTACCCGGACAGGGTGGAACACTGAAGCTTTCTTT. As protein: CASSYRTRTGWNTEAFF.

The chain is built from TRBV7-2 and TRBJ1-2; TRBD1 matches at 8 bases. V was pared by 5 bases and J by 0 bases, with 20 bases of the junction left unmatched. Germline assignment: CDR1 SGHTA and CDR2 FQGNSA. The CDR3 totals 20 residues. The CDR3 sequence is CASSPLGGQGANRANYGYTF. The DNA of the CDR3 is TGTGCCAGCAGCCCCCTGGGAGGCCAGGGGGCGAATAGAGCTAACTATGGCTACACCTTC.

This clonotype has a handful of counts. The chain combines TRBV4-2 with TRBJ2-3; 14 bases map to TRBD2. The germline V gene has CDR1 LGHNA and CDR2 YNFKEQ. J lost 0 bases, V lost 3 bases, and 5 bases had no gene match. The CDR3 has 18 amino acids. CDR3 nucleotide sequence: TGTGCCAGCAGCCAGGGGACTAGCGGGGGCCTAAGCACAGATACGCAGTATTTT. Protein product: CASSQGTSGGLSTDTQYF.

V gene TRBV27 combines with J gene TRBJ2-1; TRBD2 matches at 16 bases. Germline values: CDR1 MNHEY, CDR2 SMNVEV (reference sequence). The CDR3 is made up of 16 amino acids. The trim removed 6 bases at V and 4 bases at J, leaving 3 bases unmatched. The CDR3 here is CASRGLAGGLYNEQFF. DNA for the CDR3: TGTGCCAGCAGGGGACTAGCGGGGGGGCTGTACAATGAGCAGTTCTTC.

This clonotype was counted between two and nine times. The DNA of the CDR3 is TGTGCCAGCAGCTTGGTCGGGGCAGCAGTTTTCTACGAGCAGTACTTC. Its translation is CASSLVGAAVFYEQYF. V usage is TRBV5-5 and J usage is TRBJ2-7, with D perhaps assigned TRBD1 or TRBD2 (5 bases each). CDR3 length: 16 residues. Trimming took 0 bases from V and 3 from J, leaving 16 bases between them. Per the germline V gene, CDR1 is SGHKS and CDR2 is YYEKEE (reference sequence).

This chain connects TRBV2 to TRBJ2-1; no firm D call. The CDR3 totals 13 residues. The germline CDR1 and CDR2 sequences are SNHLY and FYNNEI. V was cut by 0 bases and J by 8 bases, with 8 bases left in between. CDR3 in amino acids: CASSEARGDEQFF. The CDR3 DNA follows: TGTGCCAGCAGTGAAGCCAGAGGAGATGAGCAGTTCTTC.

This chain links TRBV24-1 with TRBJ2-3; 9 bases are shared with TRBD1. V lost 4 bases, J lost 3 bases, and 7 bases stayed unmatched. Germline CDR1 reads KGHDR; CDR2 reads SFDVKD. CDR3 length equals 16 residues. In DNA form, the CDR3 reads TGTGCCACCAGTGACCGAACAGGGGGCGCAACAGATACGCAGTATTTT. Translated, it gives CATSDRTGGATDTQYF.

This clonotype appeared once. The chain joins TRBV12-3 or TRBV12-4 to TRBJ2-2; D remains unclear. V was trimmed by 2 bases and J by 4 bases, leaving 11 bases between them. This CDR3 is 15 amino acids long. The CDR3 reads CASSLTLSITGELFF. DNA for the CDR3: TGTGCCAGCAGTTTAACACTTTCTATCACCGGGGAGCTGTTTTTT.